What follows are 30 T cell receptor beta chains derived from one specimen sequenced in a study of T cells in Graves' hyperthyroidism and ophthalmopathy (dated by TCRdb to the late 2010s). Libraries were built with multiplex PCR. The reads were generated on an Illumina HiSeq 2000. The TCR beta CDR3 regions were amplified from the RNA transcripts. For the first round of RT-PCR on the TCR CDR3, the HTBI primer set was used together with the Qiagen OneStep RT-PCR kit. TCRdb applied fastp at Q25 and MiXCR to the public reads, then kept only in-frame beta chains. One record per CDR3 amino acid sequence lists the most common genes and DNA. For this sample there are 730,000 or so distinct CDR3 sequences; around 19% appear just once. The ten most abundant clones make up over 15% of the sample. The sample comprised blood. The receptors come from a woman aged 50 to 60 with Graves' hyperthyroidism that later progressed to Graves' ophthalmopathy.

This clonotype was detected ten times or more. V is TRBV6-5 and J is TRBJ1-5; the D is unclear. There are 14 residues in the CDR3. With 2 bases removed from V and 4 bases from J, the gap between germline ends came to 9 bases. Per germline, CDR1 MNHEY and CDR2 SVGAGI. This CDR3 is CASSYAEANQPQHF. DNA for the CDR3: TGTGCCAGCAGTTACGCAGAGGCAAATCAGCCCCAGCATTTT.

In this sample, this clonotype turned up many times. The CDR3 region is CASTKDQGYNSPLHF. CDR3 in DNA: TGTGCCAGCACCAAGGACCAAGGGTATAATTCACCCCTCCACTTT. This chain uses TRBV3-1 with TRBJ1-6; unclear D gene. Deletions cut 7 bases from V and 4 bases from J, with 14 bases between. The CDR3 is 15 amino acids. Per the germline V gene, CDR1 is LGHDT and CDR2 is YNNKEL (reference sequence).

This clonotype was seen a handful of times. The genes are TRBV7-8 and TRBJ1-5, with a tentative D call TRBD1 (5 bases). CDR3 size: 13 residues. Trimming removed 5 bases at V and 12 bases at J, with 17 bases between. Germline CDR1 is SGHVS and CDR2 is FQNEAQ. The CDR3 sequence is CASSVNRFSGQHF. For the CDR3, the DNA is TGTGCCAGCAGCGTCAACAGGTTTTCGGGCCAGCATTTT. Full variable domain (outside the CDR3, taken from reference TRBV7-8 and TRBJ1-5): GAGVSQSPRYKVAKRGQDVALRCDPISGHVSLFWYQQALGQGPEFLTYFQNEAQLDKSGLPSDRFFAERPEGSVSTLKIQRTQQEDSAVYLCASSVNRFSGQHFGDGTRLSIL.

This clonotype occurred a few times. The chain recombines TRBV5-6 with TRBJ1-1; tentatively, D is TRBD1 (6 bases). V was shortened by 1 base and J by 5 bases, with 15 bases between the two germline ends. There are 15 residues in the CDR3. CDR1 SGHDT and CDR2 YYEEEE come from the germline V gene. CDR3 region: CASSLPGVGSTEAFF. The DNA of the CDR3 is TGTGCCAGCAGCTTGCCAGGGGTTGGAAGTACTGAAGCTTTCTTT.

The CDR3, as DNA: TGTGCCAGCAGGAGAGAGGGACTGAACTATGGCTACACCTTC. Translating gives CASRREGLNYGYTF. The chain employs TRBV6-1 and TRBJ1-2; possibly TRBD1 for D (5 bases). The germline V and J ends were trimmed by 6 bases and 2 bases, with 13 bases remaining between them. Germline V gene sequence: CDR1 MNHNS, CDR2 SASEGT. The length of the CDR3 is 14 residues.

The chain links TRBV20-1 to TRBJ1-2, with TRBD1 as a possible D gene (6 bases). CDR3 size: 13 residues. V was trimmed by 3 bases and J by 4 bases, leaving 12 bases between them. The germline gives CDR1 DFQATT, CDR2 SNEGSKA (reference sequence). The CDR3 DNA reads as TGCAGTGCTAGGCGGACAGAAATCTATGGCTACACCTTC. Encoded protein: CSARRTEIYGYTF.

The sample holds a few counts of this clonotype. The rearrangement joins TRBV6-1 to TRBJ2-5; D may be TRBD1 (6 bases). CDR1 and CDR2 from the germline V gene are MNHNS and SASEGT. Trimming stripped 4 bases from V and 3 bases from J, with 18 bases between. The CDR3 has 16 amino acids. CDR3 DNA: TGTGCCAGCAGTGGTTGGGACATTCCGGGGAAAGAGACCCAGTACTTC. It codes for CASSGWDIPGKETQYF.

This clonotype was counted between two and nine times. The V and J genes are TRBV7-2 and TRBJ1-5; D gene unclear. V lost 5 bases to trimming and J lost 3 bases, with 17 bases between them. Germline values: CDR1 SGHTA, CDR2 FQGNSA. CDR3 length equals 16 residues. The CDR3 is CASSVDGRISNQPQHF. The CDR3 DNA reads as TGTGCCAGCAGCGTGGACGGGAGGATTTCCAATCAGCCCCAGCATTTT.

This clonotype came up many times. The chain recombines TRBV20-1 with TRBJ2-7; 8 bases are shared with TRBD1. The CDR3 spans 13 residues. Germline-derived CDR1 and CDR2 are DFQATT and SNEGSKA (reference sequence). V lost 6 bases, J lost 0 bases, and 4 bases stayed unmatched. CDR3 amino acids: CSAKGQVSYEQYF. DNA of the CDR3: TGCAGTGCAAAGGGACAGGTCTCCTACGAGCAGTACTTC.

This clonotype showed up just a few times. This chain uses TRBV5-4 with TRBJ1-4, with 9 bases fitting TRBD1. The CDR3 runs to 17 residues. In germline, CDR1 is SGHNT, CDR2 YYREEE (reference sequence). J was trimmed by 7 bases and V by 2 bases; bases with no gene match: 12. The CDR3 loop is CASSFGQGRSRGEKLFF. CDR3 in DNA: TGTGCCAGCAGCTTCGGACAGGGGAGGTCTCGGGGTGAAAAACTGTTTTTT.

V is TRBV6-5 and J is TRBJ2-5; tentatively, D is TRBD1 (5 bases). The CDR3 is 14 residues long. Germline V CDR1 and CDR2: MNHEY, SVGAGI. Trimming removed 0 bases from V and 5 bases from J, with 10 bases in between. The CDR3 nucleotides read TGTGCCAGCAGTTACTCGCGTCAGGGTGAGACCCAGTACTTC. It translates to CASSYSRQGETQYF.

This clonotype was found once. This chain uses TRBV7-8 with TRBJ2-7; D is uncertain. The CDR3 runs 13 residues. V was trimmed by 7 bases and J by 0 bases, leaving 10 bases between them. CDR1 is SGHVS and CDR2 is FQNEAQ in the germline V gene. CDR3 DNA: TGTGCCAGCACATCGGACGCCTCCTACGAGCAGTACTTC. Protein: CASTSDASYEQYF.

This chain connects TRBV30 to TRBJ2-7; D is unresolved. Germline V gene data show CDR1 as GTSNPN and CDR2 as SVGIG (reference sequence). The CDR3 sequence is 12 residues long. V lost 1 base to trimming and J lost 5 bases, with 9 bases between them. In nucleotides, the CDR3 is TGTGCCTGGAGTGGTGGGTTGAACGAGCAGTACTTC. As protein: CAWSGGLNEQYF.

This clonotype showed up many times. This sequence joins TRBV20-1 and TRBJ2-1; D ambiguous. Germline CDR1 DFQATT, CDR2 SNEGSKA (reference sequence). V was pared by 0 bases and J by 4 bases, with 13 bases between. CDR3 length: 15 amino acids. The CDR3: CSARDHRRTYNEQFF. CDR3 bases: TGCAGTGCTAGAGACCACAGACGCACATACAATGAGCAGTTCTTC.

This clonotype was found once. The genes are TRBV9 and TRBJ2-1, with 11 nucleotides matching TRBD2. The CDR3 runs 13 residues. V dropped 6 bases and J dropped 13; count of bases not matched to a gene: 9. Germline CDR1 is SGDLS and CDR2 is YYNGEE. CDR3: CASTQISGGVQFF. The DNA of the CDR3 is TGTGCCAGCACCCAGATTAGCGGGGGGGTCCAGTTCTTC.

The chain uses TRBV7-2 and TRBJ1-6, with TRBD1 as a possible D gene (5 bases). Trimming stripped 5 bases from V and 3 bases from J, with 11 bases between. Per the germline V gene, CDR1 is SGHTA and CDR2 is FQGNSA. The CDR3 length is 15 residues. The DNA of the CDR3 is TGTGCCAGCAGCGAAGACAGTCACTATAATTCACCCCTCCACTTT. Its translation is CASSEDSHYNSPLHF.

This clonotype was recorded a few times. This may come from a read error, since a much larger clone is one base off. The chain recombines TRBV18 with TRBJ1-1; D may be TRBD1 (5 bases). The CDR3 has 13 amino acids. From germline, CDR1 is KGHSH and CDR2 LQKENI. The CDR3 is CVSFPTENTEAFF. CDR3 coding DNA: TGTGTCAGCTTCCCGACAGAGAACACTGAAGCTTTCTTT.

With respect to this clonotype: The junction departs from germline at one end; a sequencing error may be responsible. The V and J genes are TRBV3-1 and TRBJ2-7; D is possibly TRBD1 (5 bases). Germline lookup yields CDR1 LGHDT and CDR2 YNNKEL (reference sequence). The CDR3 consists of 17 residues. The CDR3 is CASSQDPARGARYEQHF. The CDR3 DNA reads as TGTGCCAGCAGCCAAGATCCGGCTCGTGGGGCAAGGTACGAGCAGCACTTC.

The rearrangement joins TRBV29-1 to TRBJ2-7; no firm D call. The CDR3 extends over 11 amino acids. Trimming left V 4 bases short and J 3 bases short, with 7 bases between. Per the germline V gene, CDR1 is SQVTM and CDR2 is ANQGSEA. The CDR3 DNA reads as TGCAGCGTTGTGGGTAGCTACGAGCAGTACTTC. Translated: CSVVGSYEQYF.

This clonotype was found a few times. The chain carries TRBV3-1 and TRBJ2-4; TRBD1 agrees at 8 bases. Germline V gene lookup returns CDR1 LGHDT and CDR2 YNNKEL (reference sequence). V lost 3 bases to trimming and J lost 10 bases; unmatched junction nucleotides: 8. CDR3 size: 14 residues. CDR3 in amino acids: CASSHSDRGTIQYF. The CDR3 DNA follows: TGTGCCAGCAGCCACAGCGACAGGGGTACGATTCAGTACTTC.

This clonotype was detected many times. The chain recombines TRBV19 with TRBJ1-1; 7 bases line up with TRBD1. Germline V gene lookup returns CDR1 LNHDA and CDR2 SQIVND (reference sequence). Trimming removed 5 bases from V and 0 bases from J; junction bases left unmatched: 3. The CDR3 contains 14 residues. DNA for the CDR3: TGTGCCAGTAGTTGGGACAGCTTGAACACTGAAGCTTTCTTT. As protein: CASSWDSLNTEAFF. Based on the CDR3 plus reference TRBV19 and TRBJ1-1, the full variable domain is DGGITQSPKYLFRKEGQNVTLSCEQNLNHDAMYWYRQDPGQGLRLIYYSQIVNDFQKGDIAEGYSVSREKKESFPLTVTSAQKNPTAFYLCASSWDSLNTEAFFGQGTRLTVV.

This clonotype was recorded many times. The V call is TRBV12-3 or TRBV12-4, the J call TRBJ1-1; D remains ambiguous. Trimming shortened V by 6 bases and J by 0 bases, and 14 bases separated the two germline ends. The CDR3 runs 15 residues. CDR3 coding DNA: TGTGCCAGCAGCCCCCCGTTCGGGTTGAACACTGAAGCTTTCTTT. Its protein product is CASSPPFGLNTEAFF.

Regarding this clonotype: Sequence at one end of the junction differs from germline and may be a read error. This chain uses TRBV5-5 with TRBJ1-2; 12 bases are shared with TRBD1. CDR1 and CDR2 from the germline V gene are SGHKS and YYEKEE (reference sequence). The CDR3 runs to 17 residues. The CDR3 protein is CANSLGGQGASTYGYTF. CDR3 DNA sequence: TGTGCCAACAGCTTGGGGGGACAGGGGGCTTCTACCTATGGCTACACCTTC.

The CDR3 loop is CASSLFDENTEAFF. The CDR3 nucleotides read TGTGCCAGCAGTTTATTTGACGAGAACACTGAAGCTTTCTTT. The J gene is TRBJ1-1, the V gene TRBV27; D is undetermined. From germline, CDR1 is MNHEY and CDR2 SMNVEV (reference sequence). Trimming pared 1 base from V and 1 base from J, leaving 7 bases between. CDR3 length: 14 residues.

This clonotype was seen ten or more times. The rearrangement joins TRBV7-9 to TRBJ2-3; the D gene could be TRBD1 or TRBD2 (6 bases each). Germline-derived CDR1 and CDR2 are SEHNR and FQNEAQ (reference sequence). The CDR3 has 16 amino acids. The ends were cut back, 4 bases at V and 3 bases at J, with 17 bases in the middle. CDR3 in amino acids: CASSYRPGASTDTQYF. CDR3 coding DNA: TGTGCCAGCAGCTACCGTCCGGGGGCTAGTACAGATACGCAGTATTTT.

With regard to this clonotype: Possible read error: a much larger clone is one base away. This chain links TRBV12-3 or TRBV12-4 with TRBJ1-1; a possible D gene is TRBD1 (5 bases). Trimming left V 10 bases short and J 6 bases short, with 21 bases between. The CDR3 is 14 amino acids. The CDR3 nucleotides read TGTGCCATCAAGCTCCGGGGCACGATCCCTGAAGCTTTCTTT. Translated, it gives CAIKLRGTIPEAFF.

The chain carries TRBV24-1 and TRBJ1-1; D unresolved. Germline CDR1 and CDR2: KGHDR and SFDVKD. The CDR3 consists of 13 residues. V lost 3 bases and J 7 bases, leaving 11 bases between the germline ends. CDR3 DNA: TGTGCCACCAGTGATCCAGGAAGCAGTGAAGCTTTCTTT. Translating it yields CATSDPGSSEAFF.

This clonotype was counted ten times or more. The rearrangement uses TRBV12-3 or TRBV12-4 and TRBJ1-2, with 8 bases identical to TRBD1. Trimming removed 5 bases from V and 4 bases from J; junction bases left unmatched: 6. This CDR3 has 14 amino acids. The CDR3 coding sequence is TGTGCCAGCAGTCGACAGGGGTGGGGCTATGGCTACACCTTC. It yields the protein CASSRQGWGYGYTF.

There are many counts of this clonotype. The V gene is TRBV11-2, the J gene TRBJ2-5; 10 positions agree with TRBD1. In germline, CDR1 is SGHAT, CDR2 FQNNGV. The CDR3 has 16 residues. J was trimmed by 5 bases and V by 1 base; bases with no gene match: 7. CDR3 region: CASSLARQGAMETQYF. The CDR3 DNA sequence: TGTGCCAGCAGCTTAGCGCGACAGGGGGCTATGGAGACCCAGTACTTC.

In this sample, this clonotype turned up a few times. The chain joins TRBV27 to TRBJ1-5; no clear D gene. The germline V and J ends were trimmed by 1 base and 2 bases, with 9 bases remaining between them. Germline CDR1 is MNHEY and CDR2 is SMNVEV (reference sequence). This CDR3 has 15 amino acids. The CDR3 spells CASSLWSGGNQPQHF. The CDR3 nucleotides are TGTGCCAGCAGTTTATGGAGCGGTGGCAATCAGCCCCAGCATTTT.